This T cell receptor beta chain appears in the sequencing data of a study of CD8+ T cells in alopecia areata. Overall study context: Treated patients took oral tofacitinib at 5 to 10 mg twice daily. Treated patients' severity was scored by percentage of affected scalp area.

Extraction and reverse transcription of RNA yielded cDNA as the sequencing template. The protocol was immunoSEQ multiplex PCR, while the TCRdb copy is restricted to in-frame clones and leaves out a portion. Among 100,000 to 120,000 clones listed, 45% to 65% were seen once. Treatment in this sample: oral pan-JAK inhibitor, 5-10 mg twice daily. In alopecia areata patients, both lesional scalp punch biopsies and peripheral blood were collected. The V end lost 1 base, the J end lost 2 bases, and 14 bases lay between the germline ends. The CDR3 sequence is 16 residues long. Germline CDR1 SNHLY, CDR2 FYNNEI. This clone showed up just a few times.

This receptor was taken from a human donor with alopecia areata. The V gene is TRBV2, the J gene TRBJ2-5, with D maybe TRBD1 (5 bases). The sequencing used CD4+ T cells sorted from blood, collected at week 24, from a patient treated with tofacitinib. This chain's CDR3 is CASSEVRQIVQETQYF. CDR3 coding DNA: TGTGCCAGCAGTGAAGTAAGACAGATAGTACAAGAGACCCAGTACTTC.